This entry lists 12 T cell receptor beta chains sequenced from one sample in a study of blood T cells in healthy people across ages. The use of a sample-barcoded 5' primer and a J-beta primer mix characterized a second PCR of roughly 7 to 11 cycles. TCRdb redid the calling of the 5' RACE reads with MiXCR, one entry per CDR3 protein. The repertoire consists of 600,000 or so distinct CDR3 sequences, with under 30% occurring once and the leading ten covering approximately 14%. Source material: blood. The receptors come from a woman older than 75 in good health.

The rearrangement joins TRBV7-9 to TRBJ1-2; D possibly corresponds to TRBD1 (6 bases). The CDR3 loop spans 13 amino acids. V was pared by 1 base and J by 6 bases, with 9 bases between. Germline values: CDR1 SEHNR, CDR2 FQNEAQ (reference sequence). CDR3 residues: CASSLDRADGYTF. The CDR3 nucleotides are TGTGCCAGCAGCTTAGACAGGGCCGATGGCTACACCTTC.

This clonotype showed up many times. The chain has TRBV5-1 and TRBJ2-1; TRBD2 matches 11 bases. CDR1 is SGHRS, CDR2 YFSETQ, per germline. Germline trimming cut 3 bases from V and 7 bases from J; bases unmatched to any gene: 12. This CDR3 comprises 17 residues. CDR3 protein: CASSSNPLAGARNEQFF. In nucleotides, the CDR3 is TGCGCCAGCAGCTCGAACCCACTAGCGGGGGCCCGGAATGAGCAGTTCTTC.

This clonotype was recorded many times. V gene TRBV20-1 combines with J gene TRBJ2-1; D uncertain. V lost 0 bases, J lost 13 bases, and 10 bases lay in between. This CDR3 spans 11 amino acids. CDR1 DFQATT and CDR2 SNEGSKA come from the germline V gene (reference sequence). This chain's CDR3 is CSARDPHFQFF. The CDR3 coding sequence is TGCAGTGCTAGAGATCCCCACTTCCAGTTCTTC.

Worth noting for this clonotype: This clone may be a read error of a much larger clone one base away. The chain couples TRBV20-1 to TRBJ2-5, with D perhaps matching TRBD1 (5 bases). The J call could be wrong; TRBJ2-1 is a better fit for the DNA end. This CDR3 spans 14 amino acids. The V gene's germline CDR1 is DFQATT and CDR2 SNEGSKA (reference sequence). The chain's CDR3 is CSARATVTQETQFF. For the CDR3, the DNA is TGCAGTGCTAGAGCGACAGTAACTCAAGAGACCCAGTTCTTC.

There are many counts of this clonotype. In DNA, the CDR3 is TGTGCCAGTAAGCCGGGACAGGGCCTTCAGCCCCAGCATTTT. Translating it yields CASKPGQGLQPQHF. V is TRBV7-4 and J is TRBJ1-5; 9 bases are shared with TRBD1. Germline V gene data show CDR1 as SGHVT and CDR2 as SQSDAQ. V lost 9 bases, J lost 6 bases, and 9 bases stayed unmatched. This CDR3 spans 14 amino acids. The full variable domain, rest sourced from reference TRBV7-4 and TRBJ1-5, is GAGVSQSPRYKVAKRGRDVALRCDSISGHVTLYWYRQTLGQGSEVLTYSQSDAQRDKSGRPSGRFSAERPERSVSTLKIQRTEQGDSAVYLCASKPGQGLQPQHFGDGTRLSIL.

This clonotype was detected ten times or more. This chain connects TRBV20-1 to TRBJ2-5; 10 nucleotides line up with TRBD1. With V trimmed by 5 bases and J by 3 bases, 6 bases remained unmatched. This CDR3 contains 14 residues. In germline, CDR1 is DFQATT, CDR2 SNEGSKA (reference sequence). The CDR3 DNA sequence: TGCAGTGCTGAAATTGGGACAGGGGAAGAGACCCAGTACTTC. Translation: CSAEIGTGEETQYF.

This clonotype appeared many times. CDR3 nucleotide sequence: TGCAGTGCTTCAACTGGGGACATCGGTGCGGGGCAGTACTTC. Translated: CSASTGDIGAGQYF. V gene TRBV20-1 combines with J gene TRBJ2-7; a possible D gene is TRBD1 (6 bases). This CDR3 comprises 14 residues. CDR1 is DFQATT and CDR2 is SNEGSKA in the germline V gene (reference sequence). V shed 5 bases and J shed 9 bases, with 23 bases lying between them.

The chain links TRBV20-1 to TRBJ1-1; 8 nucleotides agree with TRBD1. The V and J ends lost 0 bases and 6 bases, in that order; junction bases with no gene match: 6. Germline V CDR1 and CDR2: DFQATT, SNEGSKA (reference sequence). The CDR3 covers 14 residues. CDR3 residues: CSARDRQGAAEAFF. CDR3 bases: TGCAGTGCTAGAGATAGGCAGGGGGCGGCTGAAGCTTTCTTT.

The chain combines TRBV5-1 with TRBJ2-1; D is ambiguous. Germline CDR1 is SGHRS and CDR2 is YFSETQ. V was cut by 5 bases and J by 0 bases, with 15 bases left in between. The CDR3 covers 16 residues. CDR3 DNA: TGCGCCAGCAGTTCCTCAGCCGTGGGCTCCTACAATGAGCAGTTCTTC. Translation: CASSSSAVGSYNEQFF.

On this clonotype itself: The junction departs from germline at one end; a sequencing error may be responsible. The rearrangement uses TRBV7-7 and TRBJ2-7; 8 bases match TRBD2. Germline V gene data show CDR1 as SSHAT and CDR2 as FNYEAQ (reference sequence). This CDR3 is 14 amino acids long. CDR3 DNA: TGTGCTAGCAGCTTACGAGCGGGGGCCCACGAGCAGTACTTC. It yields the protein CASSLRAGAHEQYF.

Regarding this clonotype: It may be a read error: a sequence one base away is much more abundant. The genes are TRBV3-1 and TRBJ1-6, with TRBD1 matching over 8 bases. The CDR3 runs to 15 residues. Per the germline V gene, CDR1 is LGHDT and CDR2 is YNNKEL (reference sequence). CDR3 sequence: CASSPGQGGNSPPHF. Written as DNA, the CDR3 is TGTGCCAGCAGCCCCGGACAGGGTGGTAATTCACCCCCCCACTTT.

V usage is TRBV20-1 and J usage is TRBJ2-5; possibly TRBD1 for D (7 bases). V lost 2 bases, J lost 7 bases, and 17 bases lay in between. The CDR3 contains 14 residues. Germline CDR1 DFQATT, CDR2 SNEGSKA (reference sequence). This chain's CDR3 is CSARSLQGGVTQYF. The CDR3 coding sequence is TGCAGTGCTAGAAGCCTCCAGGGGGGTGTGACCCAGTACTTC.